This TCR beta chain was sequenced during a study of T cell repertoires in cytomegalovirus infection (dated by TCRdb to between 2018 and 2021). At the level of the whole study: Because public TCR beta signatures pointed to carriage of CMV infection together with the matching HLA type, the HLA type of each donor mattered for the analysis. Findings and caveats that apply to the study as a whole: The ex vivo response was dominated by HLA-C-restricted CMV-specific TCR beta clonotypes, which also provided the single most frequent clonotype in two of eight donors. In both this cohort and an independent roughly 360-donor cohort, the cumulative frequency of public TCR beta family members distinguished carriers of CMV infection plus the relevant HLA type.

Sequencing used an Illumina HiSeq 1500. The public reads were quality trimmed at Q25 with fastp and then assembled into clones with MiXCR by TCRdb, keeping productive beta chains. All rows with the same CDR3 protein become a single entry with the most common DNA and genes. The sample table shows 250,000 to 300,000 distinct CDR3 sequences, and about 13% are seen once. Of the sample, 8.8% is held by the ten largest clones. The junction shows trimming of 4 bases on V and 3 bases on J, plus 12 bases between the germline ends. Measured from the cysteine to the phenylalanine, the CDR3 is 14 residues long. Only the CDR3 DNA stays, 42 bases, in frame from base 1. CDR1 SQVTM and CDR2 ANQGSEA were looked up in the germline V gene. With regard to this clonotype: No cognate antigen has been identified for it. The input lacks base qualities; no much larger clone sits a single base away.

This clonotype was sampled from a human donor in good health (CMV status not recorded). Some clones in this sample may be carry-over from other donors' samples. The chain uses TRBV29-1 and TRBJ2-2; a tentative D match to TRBD2 spans 5 bases. Sequencing was done on a sample of PBMCs. The CDR3 protein is CSVVGVRDTGELFF. The DNA sequence is given as TGCAGCGTTGTCGGGGTACGGGACACCGGGGAGCTGTTTTTT.